One sample yielded the 11 T cell receptor beta chains listed below, sequenced in a study of blood T cell repertoires in COVID-19. TCRdb's copy holds only in-frame clones and misses some; the assay was immunoSEQ multiplex PCR. The sample has 220,000 or so clones, approximately 81% seen once. The source material was peripheral blood. These receptors all stem from a man aged 45-65 years who had recovered from COVID-19.

This chain uses TRBV5-5 with TRBJ1-2; no clear D. The V gene's germline CDR1 is SGHKS and CDR2 YYEKEE (reference sequence). The V end lost 0 bases, the J end lost 8 bases, and 11 bases lay between the germline ends. The CDR3 is 13 amino acids. CDR3 nucleotides: TGTGCCAGCAGCTTGGTTCCGGGTTTGGGCTACACCTTC. Its protein is CASSLVPGLGYTF.

Only one count was recorded for this clone. The genes are TRBV9 and TRBJ2-3, with TRBD1 matching over 9 bases. Germline-derived CDR1 and CDR2 are SGDLS and YYNGEE. V lost 6 bases, J lost 1 base, and 12 bases stayed unmatched. The CDR3 totals 17 residues. This CDR3 is CASTHRDRVWGTDTQYF. CDR3 nucleotide sequence: TGTGCCAGCACCCACCGGGACAGGGTGTGGGGCACAGATACGCAGTATTTT.

V and J are TRBV7-9 and TRBJ2-5, with 10 nucleotides matching TRBD2. The germline V gene has CDR1 SEHNR and CDR2 FQNEAQ (reference sequence). CDR3 size: 15 residues. V dropped 5 bases and J dropped 3; count of bases not matched to a gene: 6. CDR3 region: CASSRPSGREETQYF. The CDR3 DNA follows: TGTGCCAGCAGCCGGCCCAGCGGGAGGGAAGAGACCCAGTACTTC.

The rearrangement joins TRBV11-2 to TRBJ2-7; 10 bases agree with TRBD2. Germline-derived CDR1 and CDR2 are SGHAT and FQNNGV. The length of the CDR3 is 19 residues. The trim removed 2 bases at V and 4 bases at J, leaving 17 bases unmatched. The DNA of the CDR3 is TGTGCCAGCAGCTTAACCCCGGGACTAGCGCCACCCTCATCGTACGAGCAGTACTTC. It is translated as CASSLTPGLAPPSSYEQYF.

CDR3 in DNA: TGTGCCATCAGCCAAGACAGGACAGGGTTGAGGATCAATGAGCAGTTCTTC. Translation gives CAISQDRTGLRINEQFF. The chain has TRBV10-3 and TRBJ2-1, with 8 bases aligning to TRBD1. CDR3 length: 17 residues. Trimming took 6 bases from V and 6 from J; bases not matched to a gene: 16. Germline assignment: CDR1 ENHRY and CDR2 SYGVKD.

This clone is a singleton in its sample. The chain carries TRBV28 and TRBJ1-4; D is possibly TRBD1 (5 bases). The CDR3 covers 14 residues. Germline assignment: CDR1 MDHEN and CDR2 SYDVKM. With 3 bases removed from V and 10 bases from J, the gap between germline ends came to 15 bases. The CDR3 loop is CASSLPGLTGKLFF. The CDR3 coding sequence is TGTGCCAGCAGTTTGCCGGGACTCACCGGAAAACTGTTTTTT.

The sample holds a few counts of this clone. The chain carries TRBV11-2 and TRBJ1-2; 7 bases align to TRBD1. The V and J ends lost 5 bases and 3 bases, in that order; junction bases with no gene match: 9. CDR1 SGHAT and CDR2 FQNNGV come from the germline V gene. The CDR3 has 15 residues. In nucleotides, the CDR3 is TGTGCCAGCAGCGATAGGGGGCGGCGTGACTATGGCTACACCTTC. This encodes CASSDRGRRDYGYTF.

The CDR3 spells CASSLTPSSYNEQFF. Here the CDR3 DNA reads TGCGCCAGCAGCTTAACTCCGAGCTCCTACAATGAGCAGTTCTTC. The chain uses TRBV5-1 and TRBJ2-1; no clear D gene. This CDR3 is 15 amino acids long. Per the germline V gene, CDR1 is SGHRS and CDR2 is YFSETQ. V gave up 2 bases and J gave up 0 bases, with 9 bases separating them.

A word on this clone: The same CDR3 also results from other DNA sequences found in this sample. V usage is TRBV6-5 and J usage is TRBJ2-1; D gene ambiguous. CDR3 length: 11 amino acids. Germline assignment: CDR1 MNHEY and CDR2 SVGAGI. Deletions cut 4 bases from V and 7 bases from J, with 5 bases between. CDR3: CASSLRNEQFF. Written as DNA, the CDR3 is TGTGCCAGCAGTTTACGGAATGAGCAGTTCTTC.

J is TRBJ2-7 and V is TRBV5-3; tentative D call: TRBD1 (6 bases). TRBV5-3 has ORF status, its function being uncertain. With 5 bases removed from V and 3 bases from J, the gap between germline ends came to 18 bases. The CDR3 spans 15 residues. The CDR3 spells CARSNTGLAGYEQYF. The CDR3 coding sequence is TGTGCCAGAAGTAATACAGGGTTGGCAGGCTACGAGCAGTACTTC.

The chain has TRBV2 and TRBJ2-2; no reliable D call. The ends were cut back, 5 bases at V and 0 bases at J, with 10 bases in the middle. Per the germline V gene, CDR1 is SNHLY and CDR2 is FYNNEI. The CDR3 is 15 residues long. The CDR3 region is CASSLTPSNTGELFF. The DNA for the CDR3 is TGTGCCAGCAGTCTTACACCTTCGAACACCGGGGAGCTGTTTTTT.